Listed below are T cell receptor beta chains from one sample, sequenced in a study of blood T cell repertoires in COVID-19. The method was immunoSEQ multiplex PCR; TCRdb's version includes in-frame clones alone and lacks a portion of them. The sample lists 340,000 or so clones, around 86% occurring once. The sequencing sample was made of peripheral blood. All receptors derive from a man aged 45-65 years with active or convalescent COVID-19. Both conserved end residues are part of each CDR3. The D gene is left open where the match is weak.

v_call	j_call	d_call	cdr3_aa
TRBV2	TRBJ2-7	TRBD1	CASSETRQGSYEQYF
TRBV24-1	TRBJ2-2	NA	CATSEGTRANTGELFF
TRBV7-8	TRBJ1-4	TRBD1	CASSTRQGATNEKLFF
TRBV30	TRBJ2-7	NA	CAWTSSYEQYF
TRBV7-2	TRBJ1-1	TRBD1	CASSPGGAFTEAFF
TRBV28	TRBJ1-2	TRBD1	CASGTAANYGYTF
TRBV7-2	TRBJ2-2	TRBD2	CASSPPGGNTGELFF
TRBV27	TRBJ1-2	TRBD1	CASGPGQGYGYTF
TRBV7-8	TRBJ1-5	TRBD1	CASSRGTGGDQPQHF
TRBV6-1	TRBJ1-1	NA	CASSEPVRGTEAFF
TRBV25-1	TRBJ1-1	TRBD1	CASSEFFPGGSDTEAFF
TRBV30	TRBJ2-5	NA	CAWSVIQSQETQYF
TRBV3-1/TRBV3-2	TRBJ1-5	NA	CASSHPGLQPQHF
TRBV6-5	TRBJ2-7	TRBD2	CASRLGLAGPYEQYF
TRBV9	TRBJ2-3	NA	CASSVGTGDTDTQYF
TRBV20-1	TRBJ2-5	NA	CSAHHRETQYF
TRBV19	TRBJ1-6	NA	CATRNQVSPLHF